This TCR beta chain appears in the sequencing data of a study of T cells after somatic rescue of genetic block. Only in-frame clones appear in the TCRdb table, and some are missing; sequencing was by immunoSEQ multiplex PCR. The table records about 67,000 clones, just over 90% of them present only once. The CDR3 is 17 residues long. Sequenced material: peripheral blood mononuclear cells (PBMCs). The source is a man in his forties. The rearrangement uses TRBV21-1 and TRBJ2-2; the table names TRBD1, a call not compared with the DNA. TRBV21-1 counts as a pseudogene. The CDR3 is CASRFERGQVNTGELFF. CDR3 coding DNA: TGTGCCAGCAGATTTGAAAGAGGACAGGTCAACACCGGGGAGCTGTTTTTT.